The present entry profiles one T cell receptor (beta chain) with its context. RNA was extracted and reverse transcribed into cDNA as the sequencing template. Assay: immunoSEQ multiplex PCR; the TCRdb copy retains only in-frame clones and omits some. The data hold 150,000 to 200,000 clones, with around 64% observed a single time. V shed 4 bases, J shed 8 bases, and the junction held 11 bases outside the gene matches. The CDR3 totals 15 residues. Germline V gene lookup returns CDR1 LGHNA and CDR2 YSLEER. Stated treatment: oral pan-JAK inhibitor, 5-10 mg twice daily. The data were obtained in a study of CD8+ T cells in alopecia areata.

This chain joins TRBV4-3 and TRBJ1-2, with 9 positions matching TRBD1. This receptor was identified in a human donor with alopecia areata. Sequencing was performed on CD4+ T cells sorted from blood, taken at approximately week 50, from a patient treated with tofacitinib. The CDR3 sequence: CASSREDRGTGGYTF. CDR3 DNA: TGCGCCAGCAGCCGCGAGGACAGGGGTACTGGCGGCTACACCTTC.